The text below deals with one TCR beta chain. Its antigen is undetermined. Produced via immunoSEQ multiplex PCR; TCRdb's table is partial and in-frame only. Seen here are roughly 100,000 clones, 93% observed once, and the top ten hold 0.55% to 0.8%. This record comes from a study of siplizumab effects on memory and regulatory T cells. From germline, CDR1 is LGHNA and CDR2 YNFKEQ. The CDR3 runs to 17 residues. V shed 1 base and J 5 bases; nucleotides not matched to a gene: 10. Study-wide results and limits: Whether proliferating Tregs in siplizumab cultures suppress was not functionally confirmed. The authors mapped only a minor fraction of alloreactive clones to unstimulated subsets.

V gene TRBV4-2 combines with J gene TRBJ2-3; TRBD2 matches at 9 bases. Source material: Tregs sorted from blood. This clonotype was sampled from a human donor in good health. The chain's CDR3 is CASSQAAGGRYEDTQYF. In DNA form, the CDR3 reads TGTGCCAGCAGCCAAGCAGCGGGGGGTCGATATGAAGATACGCAGTATTTT.